Listed below are T cell receptor beta chains from one sample, sequenced in a study of naive CD8 T cells in extremely preterm neonates. Some clones are missing from TCRdb's copy, which holds only in-frame ones; the method was immunoSEQ multiplex PCR. The table includes about 7,100 clones, almost 98% detected once. The sequencing input was naive CD8+ T cells from blood. The source of these receptors is a human donor in good health. Both conserved end residues are part of each CDR3. Each record gives: J gene, V gene, clone size, D gene, CDR3 DNA, CDR3 protein. D genes are given only for firm matches. Some rows have no size entry. The others give once, few or many, or a class for an expanded clone.

TRBJ1-1	TRBV7-9	NA	NA	TGTGCCAGCAGCTCGGGAGTGTGGAACACTGAAGCTTTCTTT	CASSSGVWNTEAFF
TRBJ2-1	TRBV5-6	NA	NA	TGTGCCAGCAGCTTGGGGGCGAACAATGAGCAGTTCTTC	CASSLGANNEQFF
TRBJ2-7	TRBV27	NA	TRBD1	TGTGCCAGCAGTTTATCACAGGGGCGCATCTACGAGCAGTACTTC	CASSLSQGRIYEQYF
TRBJ2-3	TRBV6-1	NA	NA	TGTGCCAGCAACCCTGACAGAATTAGCACAGATACGCAGTATTTT	CASNPDRISTDTQYF
TRBJ1-1	TRBV6-5	NA	NA	TGTGCCAGCAGTTACTCTGACTGGAACACTGAAGCTTTCTTT	CASSYSDWNTEAFF
TRBJ2-5	TRBV4-1	NA	NA	TGCGCCAGCAGCGAAACCCCCAGGGTACGAGAGACCCAGTACTTC	CASSETPRVRETQYF
TRBJ2-5	TRBV4-1	NA	NA	TGCGCCAGCAGCCTTGGAGATACCCAGTACTTC	CASSLGDTQYF
TRBJ2-7	TRBV4-1	NA	NA	TGCGCCAGCAGCCAAGACCCGAAGGGGGACTACGAGCAGTACTTC	CASSQDPKGDYEQYF
TRBJ2-1	TRBV28	NA	NA	TGTGCCAGCAGTTTATCGGTGACTGGGAATGAGCAGTTCTTC	CASSLSVTGNEQFF
TRBJ2-7	TRBV6-5	NA	TRBD1	TGTGCCAGCAGTCCACCGGGACAGTACGAGCAGTACTTC	CASSPPGQYEQYF
TRBJ2-1	TRBV10-1	once	NA	TGCGCCAGCAGTGATGGTCTCTACGATGAGCAGTTCTTC	CASSDGLYDEQFF
TRBJ2-7	TRBV29-1	NA	NA	TGCAGCGGCTCGATGGGGCGCGAGCAGTACTTC	CSGSMGREQYF
TRBJ2-1	TRBV29-1	NA	TRBD2	TGCAGCGTTGAAGGGGCGGGAGGAGCCTACAATGAGCAGTTCTTC	CSVEGAGGAYNEQFF
TRBJ1-6	TRBV15	NA	TRBD1	TGTGCCACCAGCAGCGTCGAACAGGGGAACGCGAATTCACCCCTCCACTTT	CATSSVEQGNANSPLHF
TRBJ2-2	TRBV29-1	once	NA	TGCAGCGTTGTTGACGGGAGTAGCAACACCGGGGAGCTGTTTTTT	CSVVDGSSNTGELFF
TRBJ1-1	TRBV30	NA	NA	TGTGCCCGAGGAACGGGGACTGAAGCTTTCTTT	CARGTGTEAFF
TRBJ2-7	TRBV2	NA	TRBD2	TGTGCCAGCAGTGAGGGAGCGGGAGAAATCTACGAGCAGTACTTC	CASSEGAGEIYEQYF
TRBJ1-4	TRBV5-5	once	TRBD1	TGTGCCAGCAGCTCGTCAGGGGGGTATGAAAAACTGTTTTTT	CASSSSGGYEKLFF
TRBJ1-2	TRBV19	NA	TRBD1	TGTGCCAGTAGTATTCGGGCAGGGGGATATGGCTACACCTTC	CASSIRAGGYGYTF
TRBJ1-4	TRBV11-2	NA	NA	TGTGCCAGCAGCTTAGATCTGGCGGGCGCAACTAATGAAAAACTGTTTTTT	CASSLDLAGATNEKLFF
TRBJ2-1	TRBV4-1	NA	TRBD2	TGCGCCAGCAGCCTCCTAGGGACTAGCGGGACCTACAATGAGCAGTTCTTC	CASSLLGTSGTYNEQFF
TRBJ2-3	TRBV5-1	NA	TRBD2	TGCGCCAGCAGCTGGGGACTAGTGGGCACAGATACGCAGTATTTT	CASSWGLVGTDTQYF
TRBJ2-3	TRBV4-1	once	TRBD2	TGCGCCAGCAGCCAAGATGGGCTAGCGGGAGGGCCCATCACAGATACGCAGTATTTT	CASSQDGLAGGPITDTQYF
TRBJ1-1	TRBV13	NA	NA	TGTGCCAGCAGCCCGAGCATGAACACTGAAGCTTTCTTT	CASSPSMNTEAFF
TRBJ1-5	TRBV28	NA	TRBD1	TGTGCCAGCAGTTTATGGGACAGGTCGGATCAGCCCCAGCATTTT	CASSLWDRSDQPQHF
TRBJ2-1	TRBV5-8	NA	NA	TGTGCCAGCAGCTTTATGAGTCGCGTCAATCTCGAGCAGTTCTTC	CASSFMSRVNLEQFF